The present TCR beta chain was sequenced within a study of OX40 agonist ivuxolimab in advanced cancers. Study results and limitations: CD4+ and CD8+ blood T cells expanded clonally by week 6 at 0.1 to 3.0 mg/kg.

This table comes from immunoSEQ multiplex PCR, and its TCRdb copy is limited to in-frame clones, with some not included. This sample has 60,000 or so clones, with roughly 84% found just once. V was clipped by 0 bases and J by 0 bases, with 13 bases between them. CDR1 and CDR2 (germline): LGHNA, YNFKEQ. The CDR3 loop spans 17 amino acids. With regard to this clone: What it binds is unknown.

This sequence joins TRBV4-2 and TRBJ2-3; D remains ambiguous. The specimen comprised CD4+ or CD8+ T cells sorted from blood, sampled in a trial of the OX40 agonist ivuxolimab. The TCR was taken from an adult with an advanced solid tumor such as melanoma, head and neck, liver or kidney cancer. CDR3 bases: TGTGCCAGCAGCCAAGAGTTGAGTTCGTCTAGCACAGATACGCAGTATTTT. Translating gives CASSQELSSSSTDTQYF.